This record looks at one TCR beta chain sequence and its context. A much larger clone differs by one base, so this may be a read error. TCRdb called the reads again in MiXCR, with one record for every CDR3 protein. Counted here are under 250,000 distinct CDR3 sequences, roughly 26% occurring once; the ten biggest clones make up around 6.8%. The sample originates from a study of kidney transplant recipient with SARS-CoV-2 infection. There are 12 residues in the CDR3. Germline CDR1 WSHSY, CDR2 SAAADI. The specimen was a blood sample, collected at baseline and on roughly day 110 from a kidney transplant recipient. The clonotype comes from a young adult male patient who had COVID-19 and was a kidney transplant recipient. Some of the T cells may derive from the graft donor. The chain links TRBV10-2 to TRBJ2-5; 9 bases are a match to TRBD2. For the CDR3, the DNA is TGTACCACCGGCGGGGGGGGAGAGACCCAGTACTTC. This codes for CTTGGGGETQYF.